This T cell receptor (beta chain) was sequenced in a study of long-term antiretroviral therapy in people with HIV. With 6 bases clipped from V and 8 bases from J, the junction kept 6 bases outside the gene matches. The CDR3 spans 12 residues. Germline CDR1 SGHRS, CDR2 YFSETQ. Until DNA extraction, the samples held between about 0.9-10 million cryopreserved PBMC. Study-level findings and limits: Once patients were on ART, diversity went higher but still fell short of transplant donor controls. Pre-ART expanded clones dominated the repertoire at every time point.

As to this clone: Its matching antigen is unknown.

Researchers report immunoSEQ v3.0 was run at survey level. Sequencing efforts were directed toward about 35,000-50,000 T-cell genomes per sample. Data came from immunoSEQ multiplex PCR; TCRdb stores just in-frame clones and leaves some out. The sample yields about 14,000 clones, roughly 87% seen once. The receptor was isolated from a man aged 35 to 55 with HIV. Specimen: unsorted PBMCs, collected 6.2 years after starting antiretroviral therapy. This chain uses TRBV5-1 with TRBJ1-2; 8 bases are shared with TRBD1. The CDR3 sequence: CASKEPGGGYTF. CDR3 in DNA: TGCGCCAGCAAAGAACCAGGGGGCGGCTACACCTTC.